The 8 T cell receptor beta chains below come from one sample, sequenced in a study of Graves' ophthalmopathy and Graves' hyperthyroidism. From RNA, the CDR3 regions of TCR beta chains were amplified and sequenced. RT-PCR with HTBI primers came first, then second-round multiplex PCR. TCRdb passed the multiplex PCR reads through MiXCR, listing each CDR3 protein once. The sample has around 470,000 distinct CDR3 sequences, under 15% seen once. Sequencing input: blood. These receptors were collected from a woman younger than 45 with Graves' ophthalmopathy.

The chain has TRBV6-2 or TRBV6-3 and TRBJ2-2; no firm D call. The CDR3 totals 16 residues. Trimming cost V 2 bases and J 0 bases, with 10 bases left between them. The germline V gene encodes CDR1 MNHEY and CDR2 SVGEGT. CDR3 in DNA: TGTGCCAGCAGTTACGAGGTAGATCCGAACACCGGGGAGCTGTTTTTT. Translation: CASSYEVDPNTGELFF.

The gene calls are TRBV7-2 and TRBJ1-6; no clear D. In germline, CDR1 is SGHTA, CDR2 FQGNSA. V was clipped by 4 bases and J by 4 bases, with 17 bases between them. The length of the CDR3 is 17 residues. CDR3 sequence: CASSSPKWTRYNSPLHF. DNA for the CDR3: TGTGCCAGCAGCTCACCCAAATGGACCCGATATAATTCACCCCTCCACTTT.

This clonotype was picked up many times. The CDR3 sequence is CASLLGWRSTEAFF. CDR3 DNA: TGTGCCAGTCTTTTGGGGTGGAGGAGTACTGAAGCTTTCTTT. V usage is TRBV6-5 and J usage is TRBJ1-1; D is undetermined. V lost 9 bases and J 5 bases, leaving 19 bases between the germline ends. Germline V CDR1 and CDR2: MNHEY, SVGAGI. The CDR3 consists of 14 residues.

The table lists this clonotype with many counts. The J gene is TRBJ2-7, the V gene TRBV6-5, with no clear D. The germline V and J ends were trimmed by 2 bases and 3 bases, with 11 bases remaining between them. CDR1 is MNHEY and CDR2 is SVGAGI in the germline V gene. The CDR3 contains 14 residues. CDR3 in amino acids: CASSYQQDVYEQYF. In nucleotides, the CDR3 is TGTGCCAGCAGTTACCAGCAGGACGTCTACGAGCAGTACTTC.

The chain combines TRBV3-1 with TRBJ2-7; 7 bases line up with TRBD2. The length of the CDR3 is 13 residues. Per the germline V gene, CDR1 is LGHDT and CDR2 is YNNKEL (reference sequence). Losses at the gene ends were 6 bases for V and 5 bases for J; bases not matched to a gene: 7. The CDR3 loop is CASRRLGGDEQYF. The DNA for the CDR3 is TGTGCCAGCAGACGCTTGGGAGGGGACGAGCAGTACTTC.

V is TRBV6-1 and J is TRBJ1-1, with D maybe TRBD1 (6 bases). The germline V gene encodes CDR1 MNHNS and CDR2 SASEGT. CDR3 size: 16 residues. V shed 5 bases and J shed 4 bases, with 20 bases lying between them. The CDR3 DNA reads TGTGCCAGCAGTCCGGGCCACAGGGAAGGTAGCACTGAAGCTTTCTTT. Translated, it gives CASSPGHREGSTEAFF.

This clonotype showed up just a few times. V is TRBV5-4 and J is TRBJ1-3; a weak D match, TRBD1 (5 bases). Per germline, CDR1 SGHNT and CDR2 YYREEE (reference sequence). V lost 3 bases and J lost 0, with 22 bases in between. CDR3 length: 19 amino acids. The CDR3 spells CASSWVKTGTANSGNTIYF. CDR3 coding DNA: TGTGCCAGCAGCTGGGTAAAAACCGGGACGGCGAACTCTGGAAACACCATATATTTT.

This clonotype was counted between two and nine times. The chain links TRBV13 to TRBJ2-7; D is uncertain. This CDR3 region has 14 residues. With 2 bases removed from V and 2 bases from J, the gap between germline ends came to 10 bases. CDR1 and CDR2 (germline): PRHDT, FYEKMQ (reference sequence). The CDR3 is CASSLTARPYEQYF. DNA for the CDR3: TGTGCCAGCAGCTTAACAGCCAGGCCCTACGAGCAGTACTTC.